This TCR beta chain was retrieved from a study of blood T cell repertoires in COVID-19 (dated by TCRdb to the early 2020s). Context from the whole study: Collaborator samples came from the United States, Italy and Spain and covered acute and convalescent phases of COVID-19. The material from the prospective study consisted of cDNA or gDNA derived from T cells, B-cell-depleted T cells, or PBMCs. The dataset comprised deeply sampled blood TCRbeta repertoires from subjects exposed to, actively infected with, or recovered from COVID-19. The repertoires were released in a freely available public database intended as a resource for research on the immune response to SARS-CoV-2. The samples were drawn from two sources: the first 160 participants of the ongoing ImmuneRACE study, and 1,000 to 1,500 subjects contributed by 6 global collaborators. Sample metadata almost always included a de-identified subject ID, COVID-19 status, age in years and sex. Where available, HLA class I and class II types were obtained from metadata supplied by the sample provider rather than from assay-based typing. General findings and caveats noted by the study authors: The quantity of clinical and demographic metadata differed by source and by participant and was supplied without curation.

At one collaborating source in Seattle, patients were enrolled during active infection and were followed longitudinally through the course of disease. Each collaborating institution followed its own protocols to collect whole blood in K2EDTA tubes. For TCRbeta analysis, collaborator samples were shipped as frozen whole blood, as isolated PBMCs, or as DNA extracted from either sample type. As for this clone: The antigen it binds to is not known. No qualities accompany the bases; no much larger clone lies one base away.

The immunoSEQ Assay, a bias-controlled multiplex PCR, was used to amplify TCRbeta CDR3 regions from genomic DNA. Per the original workflow: Nucleated cell counts per sample were estimated from amplification of reference gene primers within the assay. To quantify the absolute abundance of each unique TCRbeta CDR3 rearrangement, sequence reads were collapsed and filtered. For each sample, productive Simpson clonality was calculated as the square root of Simpson's diversity index across productive rearrangements. TCRdb limited this immuneACCESS table to in-frame rearrangements with V and J called. A share of clones is missing; checked studies link under half to unresolved V genes, and the rest is unexplained. The V and J calls and clone size were taken over from that table, and D and trimming were inferred from the DNA. The sample table records some 360,000 clones; roughly 86% of these occur just once. The ten largest clones add up to about 2.3% of the sample.

Unmatched junction bases come to 9, with V trimmed by 0 bases and J by 3 bases. Measured from the cysteine to the phenylalanine, the CDR3 is 19 residues long. Here the CDR3 DNA is all that survives: 57 bases in frame from base 1. As encoded in the germline V gene, CDR1 is MGHRA while CDR2 is YSYEKL. What was sequenced was peripheral blood. The clonotype originates from a woman aged 55 to 70 with COVID-19, enrolled during active disease. This chain is built from TRBV4-1 and TRBJ2-6, and TRBD1 aligns with 9 junction nucleotides. The DNA reads TGCGCCAGCAGCCAAGACCGGGACAGGGTTGGGGTTGGGGCCAACGTCCTGACTTTC. The resulting protein is CASSQDRDRVGVGANVLTF.